Presented here are 27 T cell receptor beta chains from one specimen sequenced in a study of PD-1 blockade in classical Hodgkin lymphoma. Method: immunoSEQ multiplex PCR; TCRdb's copy keeps in-frame clones and lacks some. The sample lists around 23,000 clones, roughly four fifths seen once, with more than 5% in the top ten. The time point: cycle 4 day 1 (C4D1), after six to seven weeks of nivolumab. Following autologous stem cell transplantation, relapse occurred in every patient, and exposure to brentuximab vedotin varied. Sequencing was performed on peripheral blood mononuclear cells (PBMCs), taken before the fourth cycle of nivolumab. The source of these receptors is a human donor with classical Hodgkin lymphoma.

This clone was seen a handful of times. The J gene is TRBJ1-5, the V gene TRBV4-3; 12 nucleotides agree with TRBD1. The CDR3 covers 20 residues. The V and J ends lost 3 bases and 0 bases, in that order; junction bases with no gene match: 12. Germline CDR1 is LGHNA and CDR2 is YSLEER. In nucleotides, the CDR3 is TGCGCCAGCAGCCAGTCCCCAAGGGGACAGGGGGCTTATAGCAATCAGCCCCAGCATTTT. The encoded protein is CASSQSPRGQGAYSNQPQHF.

V is TRBV25-1 and J is TRBJ2-2; D may be TRBD2 (7 bases). The CDR3 covers 15 residues. V lost 2 bases to trimming and J lost 5 bases, with 12 bases between them. Germline V lookup: CDR1 MGHDK, CDR2 SYGVNS. In nucleotides, the CDR3 is TGTGCCAGCAGTGAACGGGGAGGGGGGACCGGGGAGCTGTTTTTT. Residues: CASSERGGGTGELFF. Full variable domain (missing parts from reference TRBV25-1 and TRBJ2-2): EADIYQTPRYLVIGTGKKITLECSQTMGHDKMYWYQQDPGMELHLIHYSYGVNSTEKGDLSSESTVSRIRTEHFPLTLESARPSHTSQYLCASSERGGGTGELFFGEGSRLTVL.

The chain combines TRBV27 with TRBJ2-2, with 7 nucleotides matching TRBD1. Germline values: CDR1 MNHEY, CDR2 SMNVEV (reference sequence). The CDR3 runs to 14 residues. Trimming cost V 5 bases and J 7 bases; bases outside gene matches: 7. The CDR3 DNA reads TGTGCCAGCAGTCCCGACAGGGAAGGCGGGGAGCTGTTTTTT. Its protein product is CASSPDREGGELFF.

The CDR3 sequence is CASSPSGGGSYGYTF. In DNA, the CDR3 is TGTGCCAGCAGCCCCTCGGGGGGTGGGAGCTATGGCTACACCTTC. This chain connects TRBV9 to TRBJ1-2; a weak D match, TRBD1 (5 bases). Germline loops: CDR1 SGDLS, CDR2 YYNGEE. This CDR3 has 15 residues. V was cut by 4 bases and J by 4 bases, with 17 bases left in between.

The chain uses TRBV18 and TRBJ2-7; TRBD2 matches at 15 bases. The CDR3 runs 17 residues. Per the germline V gene, CDR1 is KGHSH and CDR2 is LQKENI. Losses at the gene ends were 5 bases for V and 2 bases for J; bases not matched to a gene: 7. The CDR3: CASSKGLAGGPPYEQYF. In DNA form, the CDR3 reads TGTGCCAGCTCAAAGGGACTAGCGGGGGGTCCTCCCTACGAGCAGTACTTC.

The rearrangement links TRBV9 to TRBJ1-3, with 8 bases fitting TRBD1. In germline, CDR1 is SGDLS, CDR2 YYNGEE. V lost 5 bases and J lost 3; bases outside the gene matches: 7. The CDR3 sequence is 15 residues long. CDR3: CASRPQGASGNTIYF. CDR3 coding DNA: TGTGCCAGCAGGCCTCAGGGGGCTAGTGGAAACACCATATATTTT.

The chain joins TRBV28 to TRBJ2-3, with D uncertain. Germline CDR1 reads MDHEN; CDR2 reads SYDVKM. The CDR3 covers 14 residues. V lost 2 bases to trimming and J lost 1 base, with 7 bases between them. In nucleotides, the CDR3 is TGTGCCAGCAGTTTAGGAGTTCGCACAGATACGCAGTATTTT. Encoded protein: CASSLGVRTDTQYF.

The chain joins TRBV19 to TRBJ2-5; D ambiguous. CDR1 and CDR2 (germline): LNHDA, SQIVND (reference sequence). CDR3 size: 13 residues. V was cut by 1 base and J by 1 base, with 4 bases left in between. CDR3 in DNA: TGTGCCAGTAGTATAGGGGGCCAAGAGACCCAGTACTTC. This gives the protein CASSIGGQETQYF.

The chain carries TRBV11-2 and TRBJ2-1; no clear D gene. Trimming took off 1 base at V and 10 bases at J, with 5 bases between the two ends. CDR3 length equals 11 residues. The germline CDR1 and CDR2 sequences are SGHAT and FQNNGV. Here the CDR3 reads CASSLGGEQFF. The CDR3 DNA reads as TGTGCCAGCAGCTTAGGAGGCGAGCAGTTCTTC. The entire variable domain, with the rest obtained from reference TRBV11-2 and TRBJ2-1, is as follows: EAGVAQSPRYKIIEKRQSVAFWCNPISGHATLYWYQQILGQGPKLLIQFQNNGVVDDSQLPKDRFSAERLKGVDSTLKIQPAKLEDSAVYLCASSLGGEQFFGPGTRLTVL.

This chain joins TRBV30 and TRBJ1-5; D is possibly TRBD1 (5 bases). V lost 5 bases, J lost 3 bases, and 14 bases lay in between. Germline CDR1 GTSNPN, CDR2 SVGIG (reference sequence). The CDR3 runs to 14 residues. CDR3 sequence (DNA): TGTGCCTGGGGGGCGGGGTGGAACAATCAGCCCCAGCATTTT. It is translated as CAWGAGWNNQPQHF.

This clone has more than one count but fewer than ten. This rearrangement joins TRBV10-1 to TRBJ2-3, with D hard to call. Germline V CDR1 and CDR2: WNHNN, SYGVQD (reference sequence). CDR3 length: 15 residues. Deletions cut 3 bases from V and 0 bases from J, with 10 bases between. The CDR3 DNA sequence: TGCGCCAGCAGTGACAGGCGAGGTAGCACAGATACGCAGTATTTT. Translating gives CASSDRRGSTDTQYF.

The chain joins TRBV6-6 to TRBJ1-1, with 7 bases identical to TRBD1. Germline V CDR1 and CDR2: MNHNY, SVGAGI (reference sequence). The V and J ends lost 2 bases and 4 bases, in that order; junction bases with no gene match: 10. This CDR3 has 16 amino acids. CDR3 residues: CASSYNSGGRSTEAFF. The CDR3 DNA reads TGTGCCAGCAGTTACAATTCAGGGGGAAGAAGCACTGAAGCTTTCTTT.

This clone appeared once. The rearrangement uses TRBV4-1 and TRBJ1-5; no clear D. Trimming shortened V by 0 bases and J by 4 bases, and 13 bases separated the two germline ends. CDR3 length: 16 residues. CDR1 and CDR2 (germline): MGHRA, YSYEKL. CDR3: CASSQETRLWNQPQHF. The CDR3 coding sequence is TGCGCCAGCAGCCAAGAGACTAGGTTATGGAATCAGCCCCAGCATTTT.

The V and J genes are TRBV7-9 and TRBJ1-4, with 7 positions matching TRBD1. This CDR3 comprises 16 residues. Germline V gene lookup returns CDR1 SEHNR and CDR2 FQNEAQ (reference sequence). V trimming: 1 base; J trimming: 8 bases; junction bases outside the gene matches: 10. CDR3 DNA sequence: TGTGCCAGCAGCTTAGGGGTCCCCGGGACAGCCGAAAAACTGTTTTTT. Translating it yields CASSLGVPGTAEKLFF.

Only one count was recorded for this clone. CDR3 amino acids: CASSDWARFLNSPLHF. Here the CDR3 DNA reads TGTGCCAGCAGTGATTGGGCCAGGTTTCTAAATTCACCCCTCCACTTT. This chain uses TRBV2 with TRBJ1-6; D gene unclear. The CDR3 covers 16 residues. Germline values: CDR1 SNHLY, CDR2 FYNNEI. V was pared by 3 bases and J by 7 bases, with 16 bases between.

This clone came up once. V gene TRBV18 combines with J gene TRBJ1-5; TRBD1 might be the D (5 bases). The CDR3 sequence is 16 residues long. The V end lost 4 bases, the J end lost 5 bases, and 18 bases lay between the germline ends. CDR1 KGHSH and CDR2 LQKENI come from the germline V gene. CDR3 coding DNA: TGTGCCAGCTCACACCCGAGTGGGACCGCTTATCAGCCCCAGCATTTT. Amino acid sequence: CASSHPSGTAYQPQHF.

This clone was detected only once. This rearrangement joins TRBV18 to TRBJ2-4; 16 nucleotides agree with TRBD2. Trimming at V came to 2 bases and at J to 1 base, leaving 11 bases not matched to a gene. Germline assignment: CDR1 KGHSH and CDR2 LQKENI. CDR3 length: 21 amino acids. As DNA, the CDR3 is TGTGCCAGCTCACCATCTTCCGGGACTAGCGGGAGGGCCGGGGCCAAAAACATTCAGTACTTC. This encodes CASSPSSGTSGRAGAKNIQYF.

This rearrangement joins TRBV4-3 to TRBJ2-3; no definite D call. The CDR3 totals 15 residues. Germline V CDR1 and CDR2: LGHNA, YSLEER. V was pared by 6 bases and J by 1 base, with 14 bases between. The CDR3 bases are TGCGCCAGCAGTCGTAGCATAGACGGCACAGATACGCAGTATTTT. This codes for CASSRSIDGTDTQYF.

The V and J genes are TRBV7-2 and TRBJ1-3, with 10 bases that match TRBD1. The CDR3 is 15 amino acids. Germline V gives CDR1 SGHTA, CDR2 FQGNSA. The J segment lost 6 bases and the V segment lost 4 bases, leaving 6 bases of the junction unmatched. This chain's CDR3 is CASSSSGTGVNTIYF. The CDR3 DNA sequence: TGTGCCAGCAGCTCCTCCGGGACAGGGGTAAACACCATATATTTT.

This clone was seen once. The gene calls are TRBV18 and TRBJ2-5; 9 bases fit TRBD2. CDR3 size: 18 residues. Germline lookup yields CDR1 KGHSH and CDR2 LQKENI. Trimming took 4 bases from V and 0 from J; bases not matched to a gene: 12. This chain's CDR3 is CASSLYMGLAVYQETQYF. CDR3 sequence (DNA): TGTGCCAGCTCACTTTACATGGGACTAGCTGTGTACCAAGAGACCCAGTACTTC.

This chain joins TRBV15 and TRBJ2-1; 8 bases map to TRBD1. Germline CDR1 reads LNHNV; CDR2 reads YYDKDF (reference sequence). V trimming: 3 bases; J trimming: 9 bases; junction bases outside the gene matches: 10. The CDR3 is 15 residues long. CDR3 residues: CATSREQGVYGEQFF. In nucleotides, the CDR3 is TGTGCCACCAGCAGGGAACAGGGGGTGTATGGTGAGCAGTTCTTC.

J is TRBJ2-1 and V is TRBV5-5; possible D gene TRBD1, 6 bases. This CDR3 has 15 amino acids. Germline CDR1 reads SGHKS; CDR2 reads YYEKEE (reference sequence). The V end lost 0 bases, the J end lost 3 bases, and 10 bases lay between the germline ends. CDR3 DNA: TGTGCCAGCAGCTTGGAGGGGACATACTACAATGAGCAGTTCTTC. Amino acid sequence: CASSLEGTYYNEQFF.

This clone has only one observation. V is TRBV5-1 and J is TRBJ2-7, with 11 bases matching TRBD1. CDR1 SGHRS and CDR2 YFSETQ come from the germline V gene. The CDR3 runs to 15 residues. V was pared by 4 bases and J by 3 bases, with 6 bases of the junction left unmatched. The CDR3 DNA sequence: TGCGCCAGCAGCCTCTTGGGACAGGGGGACTACGAGCAGTACTTC. Translation: CASSLLGQGDYEQYF.

The chain recombines TRBV6-5 with TRBJ2-7; D is unresolved. This CDR3 region has 15 residues. V lost 0 bases and J lost 2, with 11 bases in between. Germline V lookup: CDR1 MNHEY, CDR2 SVGAGI. The CDR3 is CASSYSKAPTYEQYF. DNA of the CDR3: TGTGCCAGCAGTTACTCGAAGGCACCCACCTACGAGCAGTACTTC.

CDR3 sequence: CASMGGRATSYEQYF. The CDR3 nucleotides read TGTGCCAGCATGGGAGGGCGGGCAACTAGCTACGAGCAGTACTTC. The chain couples TRBV6-1 to TRBJ2-7; 7 bases match TRBD2. V lost 7 bases and J lost 3; bases outside the gene matches: 12. CDR1 is MNHNS, CDR2 SASEGT, per germline. This CDR3 is built from 15 residues.

The CDR3 DNA sequence: TGCGCCAGCAGCCAAGGGGAGGTGCGGGGGGGCTCCTACAATGAGCAGTTCTTC. Protein sequence: CASSQGEVRGGSYNEQFF. J is TRBJ2-1 and V is TRBV4-3, with 9 bases fitting TRBD2. Germline loops: CDR1 LGHNA, CDR2 YSLEER. The CDR3 runs to 18 residues. V dropped 1 base and J dropped 0; count of bases not matched to a gene: 7.

The chain uses TRBV6-1 and TRBJ2-1; 7 nucleotides line up with TRBD2. The V gene's germline CDR1 is MNHNS and CDR2 SASEGT. This CDR3 contains 14 residues. V lost 5 bases, J lost 4 bases, and 5 bases stayed unmatched. The CDR3 sequence: CASSTSVGYNEQFF. The DNA of the CDR3 is TGTGCCAGCAGTACTAGCGTAGGTTACAATGAGCAGTTCTTC.